These 28 T cell receptor beta chains share one sample of origin, sequenced in a study of T cell changes during pregnancy in multiple sclerosis. The protocol was immunoSEQ multiplex PCR, while the TCRdb copy is restricted to in-frame clones and leaves out a portion. Of just under 20,000 clones listed, 80% to 90% are singletons. The material was CD8+ T cells from peripheral blood mononuclear cells, obtained in the second trimester of pregnancy. The receptors derive from a female donor in good health, enrolled as a control in a pregnancy study.

V and J are TRBV29-1 and TRBJ1-1; 7 bases line up with TRBD1. The length of the CDR3 is 18 residues. V shed 7 bases, J shed 1 base, and the junction held 21 bases outside the gene matches. Germline-derived CDR1 and CDR2 are SQVTM and ANQGSEA. This CDR3 is CSASPSGTEEARNTEAFF. CDR3 in DNA: TGCAGCGCTAGCCCATCCGGGACAGAGGAAGCCAGGAACACTGAAGCTTTCTTT.

On this clone itself: The junction and the germline gene differ at one end; a read error may be behind it. The J gene is TRBJ2-7, the V gene TRBV7-7, with D possibly matching TRBD2 (6 bases). CDR1 SSHAT and CDR2 FNYEAQ come from the germline V gene (reference sequence). CDR3 length: 15 amino acids. The CDR3 DNA reads as TGTGCTAGCAGCTTCGGGGCGGGGAGCTCCTACGAGCAGTACTTC. This translates into CASSFGAGSSYEQYF.

The chain uses TRBV5-6 and TRBJ2-7, with TRBD2 matching 7 bases. The CDR3 consists of 11 residues. Trimming cost V 4 bases and J 7 bases; bases outside gene matches: 2. From germline, CDR1 is SGHDT and CDR2 YYEEEE. As DNA, the CDR3 is TGTGCCAGCAGCCTCGGGGGGGAGCAGTACTTC. It yields the protein CASSLGGEQYF.

V and J are TRBV6-5 and TRBJ2-7, with a tentative D call TRBD1 (6 bases). The V gene lost 3 bases and the J gene lost 3 bases, with 15 bases spanning the gap. The CDR3 runs 15 residues. Germline CDR1 is MNHEY and CDR2 is SVGAGI. CDR3 sequence reads: CASSYTPEGGYEQYF. CDR3 DNA: TGTGCCAGCAGTTATACCCCGGAAGGGGGCTACGAGCAGTACTTC.

The chain has TRBV4-2 and TRBJ2-5; 7 nucleotides line up with TRBD1. TRBJ2-7 matches the DNA end more closely, so the J call is doubtful. CDR1 and CDR2 from the germline V gene are LGHNA and YNFKEQ. This CDR3 is 15 amino acids long. The CDR3 bases are TGTGCCAGCAGCAATGAGTTCGGACAGGCCTACGAGCAGTACTTC. Its protein product is CASSNEFGQAYEQYF.

The rearrangement links TRBV7-6 to TRBJ2-7, with a possible D match to TRBD2 (6 bases). The V end lost 4 bases, the J end lost 2 bases, and 12 bases lay between the germline ends. The length of the CDR3 is 14 residues. Per germline, CDR1 SGHVS and CDR2 FNYEAQ. As DNA, the CDR3 is TGTGCCAGCAGCTCTGGGATAGCGGCCTACGAGCAGTACTTC. It is translated as CASSSGIAAYEQYF. Full variable domain (missing parts from reference TRBV7-6 and TRBJ2-7): GAGVSQSPRYKVTKRGQDVALRCDPISGHVSLYWYRQALGQGPEFLTYFNYEAQQDKSGLPNDRFSAERPEGSISTLTIQRTEQRDSAMYRCASSSGIAAYEQYFGPGTRLTVT.

This clone has only one observation. The chain employs TRBV7-3 and TRBJ2-1, with 8 bases lining up with TRBD2. V gave up 0 bases and J gave up 4 bases; unmatched junction bases: 2. The CDR3 has 15 residues. In germline, CDR1 is SGHTA, CDR2 FQGTGA. The chain's CDR3 is CASSLTSGAYNEQFF. The CDR3 region has the DNA TGTGCCAGCAGCTTAACTAGCGGGGCTTACAATGAGCAGTTCTTC.

The count of this clone is one. The genes are TRBV11-3 and TRBJ2-1; D gene unclear. The CDR3 has 15 residues. The V and J ends lost 4 bases and 3 bases respectively, with 13 bases between them. Germline V gene lookup returns CDR1 SGHNT and CDR2 YENEEA. DNA for the CDR3: TGTGCCAGCAGCTCCGGGTCCCGCGGCTACAATGAGCAGTTCTTC. Protein: CASSSGSRGYNEQFF.

The chain joins TRBV30 to TRBJ1-2; D may be TRBD1 (5 bases). V shed 4 bases and J shed 3 bases, with 12 bases lying between them. Germline V gene sequence: CDR1 GTSNPN, CDR2 SVGIG (reference sequence). The CDR3 loop spans 13 amino acids. The CDR3 region is CAWNPGGYYGYTF. CDR3 nucleotides: TGTGCCTGGAACCCCGGGGGGTACTATGGCTACACCTTC.

V gene TRBV4-1 combines with J gene TRBJ2-3, with D tentatively TRBD2 (5 bases). Germline assignment: CDR1 MGHRA and CDR2 YSYEKL. This CDR3 is built from 13 residues. Trimming left V 3 bases short and J 6 bases short, with 10 bases between. The CDR3 coding sequence is TGCGCCAGCAGCCACGGACCGGGGGATACGCAGTATTTT. It specifies CASSHGPGDTQYF.

This chain links TRBV19 with TRBJ2-1, with D maybe TRBD2 (6 bases). V was pared by 11 bases and J by 0 bases, with 17 bases between. Germline CDR1 LNHDA, CDR2 SQIVND (reference sequence). The CDR3 is 15 amino acids. The CDR3 spells CASKGGTRSYNEQFF. The CDR3 DNA sequence: TGTGCCTCAAAAGGTGGGACTCGCTCCTACAATGAGCAGTTCTTC.

The CDR3 DNA reads TGTGCCAACCTAAGACAGGGGGCCGTGGCTAACTATGGCTACACCTTC. Translation gives CANLRQGAVANYGYTF. The rearrangement uses TRBV11-3 and TRBJ1-2; 10 nucleotides line up with TRBD1. V lost 10 bases and J lost 0; bases outside the gene matches: 11. The germline V gene has CDR1 SGHNT and CDR2 YENEEA. CDR3 length: 16 amino acids.

V gene TRBV5-1 combines with J gene TRBJ2-1; D perhaps matches TRBD2 (5 bases). Germline V gives CDR1 SGHRS, CDR2 YFSETQ. V lost 4 bases and J 4 bases, leaving 24 bases between the germline ends. The CDR3 consists of 18 residues. DNA for the CDR3: TGCGCCAGCAGCGGAGGCTTGAATGCCACTTTTCTATACAATGAGCAGTTCTTC. This translates into CASSGGLNATFLYNEQFF.

V usage is TRBV13 and J usage is TRBJ2-3, with TRBD2 identical over 11 bases. This CDR3 contains 15 residues. J gave up 8 bases and V 5 bases, and 9 bases lay outside the gene matches. CDR1 and CDR2 from the germline V gene are PRHDT and FYEKMQ (reference sequence). DNA for the CDR3: TGTGCCAGCAGCCCAAGGGGTAGCGGGGGGGGTACGCAGTATTTT. Translated: CASSPRGSGGGTQYF.

The chain joins TRBV7-6 to TRBJ2-5; no reliable D call. V lost 0 bases to trimming and J lost 1 base, with 9 bases between them. This CDR3 contains 15 residues. Germline CDR1 is SGHVS and CDR2 is FNYEAQ. As DNA, the CDR3 is TGTGCCAGCAGCTTAGCGCTTCGGTCCCAAGAGACCCAGTACTTC. The encoded protein is CASSLALRSQETQYF.

V gene TRBV7-6 combines with J gene TRBJ2-1; D might be TRBD2 (5 bases). V was pared by 1 base and J by 4 bases, with 11 bases between. Germline CDR1 and CDR2: SGHVS and FNYEAQ. The CDR3 runs to 15 residues. Here the CDR3 reads CASSLGPTGYNEQFF. DNA for the CDR3: TGTGCCAGCAGCTTAGGCCCCACGGGATACAATGAGCAGTTCTTC.

This rearrangement joins TRBV5-5 to TRBJ1-1; D is unclear. CDR3 length: 14 residues. Germline V gene data show CDR1 as SGHKS and CDR2 as YYEKEE (reference sequence). The V end was cut by 4 bases, the J end by 0 bases, with 10 bases between. CDR3 loop: CASSHQKLNTEAFF. The CDR3 DNA is TGTGCCAGCAGCCACCAGAAACTGAACACTGAAGCTTTCTTT.

The CDR3 spells CASSASGGAGAIQYF. The CDR3 DNA reads as TGTGCCAGCAGCGCTAGCGGGGGGGCCGGCGCCATTCAGTACTTC. The chain links TRBV9 to TRBJ2-4; 12 bases align to TRBD2. Germline lookup yields CDR1 SGDLS and CDR2 YYNGEE. This CDR3 spans 15 amino acids. The V gene end was trimmed by 3 bases and the J gene end by 9 bases; junction bases not matched to a gene: 7.

The chain uses TRBV12-5 and TRBJ1-1, with D unclear. The CDR3 is 15 residues long. CDR1 and CDR2 (germline): LGHNT, FRNRAP. V lost 3 bases and J lost 3, with 14 bases in between. CDR3: CASGFERGPDTEAFF. The CDR3 DNA reads TGTGCTAGTGGTTTCGAGCGGGGTCCGGACACTGAAGCTTTCTTT.

This chain links TRBV6-1 with TRBJ2-5; possible D gene TRBD1, 5 bases. V shed 3 bases and J shed 6 bases, with 8 bases lying between them. This CDR3 has 12 amino acids. The germline V gene encodes CDR1 MNHNS and CDR2 SASEGT. In DNA, the CDR3 is TGTGCCAGCAGTGACGACAGCCAGACCCAGTACTTC. This gives the protein CASSDDSQTQYF.

The gene calls are TRBV29-1 and TRBJ2-7; unclear D gene. In germline, CDR1 is SQVTM, CDR2 ANQGSEA. The CDR3 spans 12 residues. The V end lost 4 bases, the J end lost 5 bases, and 12 bases lay between the germline ends. The CDR3 coding sequence is TGCAGCGTTGTAGCCCAGCCCGACGAGCAGTACTTC. The encoded protein is CSVVAQPDEQYF.

J is TRBJ2-7 and V is TRBV25-1, with 7 bases identical to TRBD1. Unmatched junction bases numbered 1, after V lost 8 bases and J lost 3 bases. The CDR3 consists of 11 residues. Germline CDR1 is MGHDK and CDR2 is SYGVNS. CDR3 sequence: CASGQVYEQYF. The CDR3 nucleotides are TGTGCCAGCGGACAGGTCTACGAGCAGTACTTC.

This chain uses TRBV11-2 with TRBJ1-6; D gene unclear. This CDR3 contains 15 residues. Germline V CDR1 and CDR2: SGHAT, FQNNGV. Trimming pared 0 bases from V and 6 bases from J, leaving 9 bases between. Here the CDR3 reads CASSLDYNLNSPLHF. CDR3 DNA: TGTGCCAGCAGCTTAGATTACAACCTTAATTCACCCCTCCACTTT.

This clone was observed once. The chain couples TRBV7-9 to TRBJ2-1, with 9 bases identical to TRBD2. This CDR3 spans 15 amino acids. Germline CDR1 reads SEHNR; CDR2 reads FQNEAQ (reference sequence). V dropped 2 bases and J dropped 5; count of bases not matched to a gene: 4. The CDR3 DNA follows: TGTGCCAGCAGCTTATCGGGACTAGCCGACAATGAGCAGTTCTTC. It translates to CASSLSGLADNEQFF.

The J gene is TRBJ2-7, the V gene TRBV6-1; 10 bases fit TRBD2. Germline CDR1 and CDR2: MNHNS and SASEGT. The CDR3 spans 15 residues. V shed 2 bases and J 4 bases; nucleotides not matched to a gene: 5. CDR3 in amino acids: CASSELAGAFYEQYF. As DNA, the CDR3 is TGTGCCAGCAGTGAACTAGCGGGGGCCTTTTACGAGCAGTACTTC.

The V gene is TRBV29-1, the J gene TRBJ2-1; the D gene is possibly TRBD2 (5 bases). The CDR3 consists of 15 residues. CDR1 is SQVTM, CDR2 ANQGSEA, per germline. Trimming took off 0 bases at V and 4 bases at J, with 13 bases between the two ends. The CDR3 nucleotides read TGCAGCGTTGAAGAGGGGAGCCCGCGGTACAATGAGCAGTTCTTC. This translates into CSVEEGSPRYNEQFF.

Regarding this clone: At one of its ends the junction is not consistent with the germline gene, which may arise from a read error. The chain joins TRBV7-8 to TRBJ2-1, with D hard to call. There are 17 residues in the CDR3. The germline V gene has CDR1 SGHVS and CDR2 FQNEAQ. CDR3: CASSLPIAAASNNEQFF. Here the CDR3 DNA reads TGTGCCAGCAGCCTACCGATAGCAGCCGCCTCCAACAATGAGCAGTTCTTC.

The gene calls are TRBV6-4 and TRBJ1-1; D perhaps matches TRBD1 (5 bases). Germline V gene data show CDR1 as MRHNA and CDR2 as SNTAGT. Trimming cost V 5 bases and J 4 bases, with 11 bases left between them. CDR3 length: 13 amino acids. CDR3: CASSSTTVTEAFF. The CDR3 nucleotides are TGTGCCAGCAGTTCAACGACAGTCACTGAAGCTTTCTTT.